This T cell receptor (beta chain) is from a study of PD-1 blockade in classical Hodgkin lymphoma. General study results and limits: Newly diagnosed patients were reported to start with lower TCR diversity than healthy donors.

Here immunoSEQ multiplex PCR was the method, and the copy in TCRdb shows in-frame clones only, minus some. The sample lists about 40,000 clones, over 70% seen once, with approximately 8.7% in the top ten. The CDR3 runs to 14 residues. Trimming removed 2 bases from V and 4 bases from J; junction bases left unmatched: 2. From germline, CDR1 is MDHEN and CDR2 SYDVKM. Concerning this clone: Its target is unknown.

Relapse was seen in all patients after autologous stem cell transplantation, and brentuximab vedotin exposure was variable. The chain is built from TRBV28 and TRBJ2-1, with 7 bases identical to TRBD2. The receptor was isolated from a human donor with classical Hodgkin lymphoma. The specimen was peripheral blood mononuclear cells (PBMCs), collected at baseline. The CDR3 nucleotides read TGTGCCAGCAGTTTAGTGGGAGGGTACAATGAGCAGTTCTTC. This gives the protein CASSLVGGYNEQFF.